This T cell receptor (beta chain) came from a study of CD8 T cells in ankylosing spondylitis. Study outcomes and limitations: In ankylosing spondylitis blood, a motif of about eight highly homologous TCR beta variants appeared characteristic.

V was clipped by 3 bases and J by 2 bases; unmatched bases: 9. The CDR3 is 16 amino acids. Germline V gives CDR1 LGHDT, CDR2 YNNKEL (reference sequence). TCRdb recomputed calls from the 5' RACE reads with MiXCR, one row per CDR3 protein. This table holds hundreds of thousands of distinct CDR3 sequences, less than 25% found once. This clonotype has more than one count but fewer than ten. Its antigen is unidentified. The J gene is TRBJ2-7, the V gene TRBV3-1, with 8 bases lining up with TRBD2. The TCR comes from a female donor with ankylosing spondylitis or in good health (not recorded which). The specimen was blood, either unsorted or a sorted T cell fraction (not recorded which). CDR3 sequence: CASSHGLSGSTYEQYF. The CDR3 nucleotides read TGTGCCAGCAGCCATGGACTAAGCGGGAGTACCTACGAGCAGTACTTC.